The present T cell receptor (beta chain) was sequenced within a study of cytomegalovirus exposure and HLA in healthy donors. Findings and limits, study-wide: Researchers reported that three CMV-associated chains were confirmed in vitro as CMV antigen-specific. Certain indistinguishable V segments, among them TRBV6-2 and TRBV6-3, were excluded. In a later analysis, TCR beta V- and J-gene trimming showed a link to a missense DCLRE1C variant.

This CDR3 comprises 13 residues. Germline V gives CDR1 SGHRS, CDR2 YFSETQ. Trimming pared 7 bases from V and 4 bases from J, leaving 14 bases between. PCR was performed using 60 Vbeta and 13 Jbeta primers. Method: immunoSEQ multiplex PCR; TCRdb's copy keeps in-frame clones and lacks some. The sample includes about 130,000 clones, approximately 80% of them seen just once. In regard to this clone: What it binds is not known.

Material for sequencing was PBMCs. The chain employs TRBV5-1 and TRBJ1-1; possibly TRBD1 for D (5 bases). This clonotype originated in a man aged 45-65 years in good health and CMV-seronegative. This CDR3 is CASARGGSTEAFF. CDR3 nucleotides: TGCGCCAGCGCGCGGGGGGGGAGCACTGAAGCTTTCTTT.